Listed here are 23 T cell receptor beta chains from one sample, sequenced in a study of blood T cell repertoires in COVID-19. Assay used: immunoSEQ multiplex PCR; TCRdb lists only in-frame clones, some missing. The data hold more than 300,000 clones, with about 90% observed a single time. Sequencing was performed on peripheral blood. The origin of the receptors is a woman under 30 who had recovered from COVID-19.

The gene calls are TRBV5-4 and TRBJ2-3; 8 nucleotides line up with TRBD2. Germline trimming cut 5 bases from V and 8 bases from J; bases unmatched to any gene: 16. This CDR3 spans 16 amino acids. The germline gives CDR1 SGHNT, CDR2 YYREEE (reference sequence). The CDR3 DNA follows: TGTGCCAGCAGTCCGGGGCAAGCGGGAGTTCCCGCTACGCAGTATTTT. It yields the protein CASSPGQAGVPATQYF.

The J gene is TRBJ2-5, the V gene TRBV6-2 or TRBV6-3; 10 bases align to TRBD1. Trimming removed 2 bases from V and 2 bases from J; junction bases left unmatched: 2. The germline V gene encodes CDR1 MNHEY and CDR2 SVGEGT. This CDR3 comprises 15 residues. The CDR3: CASSYPDRGQETQYF. CDR3 bases: TGTGCCAGCAGTTACCCGGACAGGGGGCAAGAGACCCAGTACTTC.

J is TRBJ1-2 and V is TRBV3-1 (or the pseudogene TRBV3-2); 7 bases agree with TRBD1. Germline assignment: CDR1 LGHDT and CDR2 YNNKEL (reference sequence). The V gene end was trimmed by 6 bases and the J gene end by 2 bases; junction bases not matched to a gene: 9. CDR3 size: 15 residues. CDR3 amino acids: CASSFRGQENYGYTF. The CDR3 DNA reads TGTGCCAGCAGTTTCCGCGGACAGGAGAACTATGGCTACACCTTC.

This clone was detected a few times. The genes are TRBV24-1 and TRBJ2-7, with a weak D call TRBD2 (5 bases). The V end lost 4 bases, the J end lost 0 bases, and 30 bases lay between the germline ends. Germline V gene lookup returns CDR1 KGHDR and CDR2 SFDVKD. CDR3 length: 21 residues. CDR3 DNA sequence: TGTGCCACCAGTGACCCCAACCTCTCTCCCTTCCCCCTGGACTTCTCCTACGAGCAGTACGTC. It specifies CATSDPNLSPFPLDFSYEQYV.

The V call is TRBV19, the J call TRBJ2-3; 8 bases map to TRBD2. CDR3 length: 15 amino acids. Germline V gene sequence: CDR1 LNHDA, CDR2 SQIVND (reference sequence). V was pared by 6 bases and J by 1 base, with 6 bases of the junction left unmatched. CDR3 sequence reads: CASRLAGRGTDTQYF. The CDR3 DNA follows: TGTGCCAGTAGGTTAGCGGGAAGGGGCACAGATACGCAGTATTTT.

The rearrangement links TRBV7-9 to TRBJ1-5, with no clear D. Germline CDR1 is SEHNR and CDR2 is FQNEAQ (reference sequence). V lost 3 bases and J lost 2, with 8 bases in between. This CDR3 is 14 amino acids long. CDR3 coding DNA: TGTGCCAGCAGCTTGGCCCTAGGCAATCAGCCCCAGCATTTT. Residues: CASSLALGNQPQHF.

The chain uses TRBV7-9 and TRBJ1-1, with D possibly being TRBD1 (5 bases). The CDR3 runs to 16 residues. Trimming cost V 5 bases and J 0 bases, with 16 bases left between them. Germline loops: CDR1 SEHNR, CDR2 FQNEAQ (reference sequence). The DNA for the CDR3 is TGTGCCAGCAGCCATGAATCGACAGCCTTGAACACTGAAGCTTTCTTT. Translation gives CASSHESTALNTEAFF. Full variable domain (rest looked up from reference TRBV7-9 and TRBJ1-1): DTGVSQNPRHKITKRGQNVTFRCDPISEHNRLYWYRQTLGQGPEFLTYFQNEAQLEKSRLLSDRFSAERPKGSFSTLEIQRTEQGDSAMYLCASSHESTALNTEAFFGQGTRLTVV.

This chain links TRBV6-1 with TRBJ1-1; TRBD1 is a possible D gene (6 bases). CDR3 length: 11 residues. Germline V lookup: CDR1 MNHNS, CDR2 SASEGT. The V gene lost 7 bases and the J gene lost 10 bases, with 13 bases spanning the gap. The CDR3 reads CASTTGGGAFF. In DNA form, the CDR3 reads TGTGCCAGCACTACGGGAGGGGGAGCTTTCTTT.

This clone has only one observation. The V and J genes are TRBV5-1 and TRBJ2-7; 14 nucleotides agree with TRBD2. V shed 6 bases, J shed 7 bases, and the junction held 15 bases outside the gene matches. Per germline, CDR1 SGHRS and CDR2 YFSETQ. The length of the CDR3 is 17 residues. Here the CDR3 reads CASILVPGLAGVGEQYV. DNA of the CDR3: TGCGCCAGCATCCTAGTCCCGGGACTAGCGGGAGTCGGTGAGCAGTACGTC.

The chain recombines TRBV6-2 or TRBV6-3 with TRBJ1-2, with D hard to call. The CDR3 is 13 amino acids. From germline, CDR1 is MNHEY and CDR2 SVGEGT. Between the trimmed V and J ends, which lost 6 bases and 3 bases, there was a span of 11 bases. CDR3 in amino acids: CASSPDTDYGYTF. As DNA, the CDR3 is TGTGCCAGCAGCCCCGACACTGACTATGGCTACACCTTC.

The rearrangement links TRBV5-3 to TRBJ2-1; 11 bases map to TRBD2. TRBV5-3 is known as an ORF, though its function is uncertain. V lost 4 bases and J lost 0; bases outside the gene matches: 9. This CDR3 comprises 18 residues. Here the CDR3 reads CARSLRLAGHSSYNEQFF. The DNA of the CDR3 is TGTGCCAGAAGCCTTCGACTAGCGGGGCATTCCTCCTACAATGAGCAGTTCTTC.

This rearrangement joins TRBV3-1 (or the pseudogene TRBV3-2) to TRBJ2-2; 12 bases line up with TRBD2. CDR1 and CDR2 (germline): LGHDT, YNNKEL (reference sequence). V was clipped by 2 bases and J by 6 bases; unmatched bases: 4. The CDR3 loop spans 16 amino acids. The CDR3 loop reads CASSQRTSGAPGELFF. The DNA of the CDR3 is TGTGCCAGCAGCCAACGGACTAGCGGGGCCCCCGGGGAGCTGTTTTTT.

V and J are TRBV7-6 and TRBJ1-5; 10 nucleotides agree with TRBD1. This CDR3 region has 15 residues. Trimming removed 5 bases from V and 4 bases from J; junction bases left unmatched: 5. Germline V gene sequence: CDR1 SGHVS, CDR2 FNYEAQ. The CDR3 DNA is TGTGCCAGCAGCCGTGACAGGGGGCGAAATCAGCCCCAGCATTTT. As protein: CASSRDRGRNQPQHF.

The rearrangement joins TRBV7-8 to TRBJ2-1; the D gene is possibly TRBD2 (6 bases). Germline V gene lookup returns CDR1 SGHVS and CDR2 FQNEAQ. Trimming pared 6 bases from V and 9 bases from J, leaving 21 bases between. The CDR3 is 15 residues long. The CDR3 DNA sequence: TGTGCCAGCAGTCAGCGGGCCCGAGGGAGCCGTGAGCAGTTCTTC. Translated: CASSQRARGSREQFF.

The chain carries TRBV5-6 and TRBJ2-6, with a tentative D call TRBD1 (5 bases). Germline CDR1 and CDR2: SGHDT and YYEEEE. The CDR3 sequence is 19 residues long. V lost 4 bases to trimming and J lost 3 bases, with 23 bases between them. The CDR3 protein is CASSRASTATRSGANVLTF. CDR3 nucleotides: TGTGCCAGCAGCCGTGCCTCGACAGCGACCCGTAGTGGGGCCAACGTCCTGACTTTC. Full variable domain (rest looked up from reference TRBV5-6 and TRBJ2-6): DAGVTQSPTHLIKTRGQQVTLRCSPKSGHDTVSWYQQALGQGPQFIFQYYEEEERQRGNFPDRFSGHQFPNYSSELNVNALLLGDSALYLCASSRASTATRSGANVLTFGAGSRLTVL.

The rearrangement uses TRBV6-5 and TRBJ1-1; D may be TRBD1 (6 bases). Germline lookup yields CDR1 MNHEY and CDR2 SVGAGI. The CDR3 loop spans 14 amino acids. The V and J ends lost 8 bases and 1 base respectively, with 14 bases between them. In DNA, the CDR3 is TGTGCCAGCGTCAGGGGTGGTGCGAACACTGAAGCTTTCTTT. Protein: CASVRGGANTEAFF.

V and J are TRBV10-3 and TRBJ2-3; D is undetermined. This CDR3 is 13 amino acids long. From germline, CDR1 is ENHRY and CDR2 SYGVKD. V was cut by 6 bases and J by 2 bases, with 9 bases left in between. CDR3 coding DNA: TGTGCCATCAGGGCTTTTAACACAGATACGCAGTATTTT. Protein sequence: CAIRAFNTDTQYF.

The V call is TRBV7-2, the J call TRBJ2-1; D not resolved. The CDR3 totals 15 residues. V was cut by 1 base and J by 6 bases, with 13 bases left in between. CDR1 and CDR2 from the germline V gene are SGHTA and FQGNSA. CDR3 nucleotide sequence: TGTGCCAGCAGCTTAGATATTTTAGTACCCAATGAGCAGTTCTTC. It specifies CASSLDILVPNEQFF.

V is TRBV5-1 and J is TRBJ2-3, with 10 bases that match TRBD2. This CDR3 contains 16 residues. After removal of 2 bases from V and 2 bases from J, the junction contained 5 bases not matched to a gene. CDR1 is SGHRS and CDR2 is YFSETQ in the germline V gene. Here the CDR3 DNA reads TGCGCCAGCAGCTTCATAGCGGGAGGCCTCACAGATACGCAGTATTTT. It codes for CASSFIAGGLTDTQYF.

V usage is TRBV7-2 and J usage is TRBJ1-5; 9 bases map to TRBD1. CDR3 size: 13 residues. The V gene end was trimmed by 3 bases and the J gene end by 6 bases; junction bases not matched to a gene: 0. Looked up from germline, CDR1 is SGHTA and CDR2 is FQGNSA. This CDR3 reads CASSLTGGQPQHF. CDR3 in DNA: TGTGCCAGCAGCTTGACAGGGGGTCAGCCCCAGCATTTT.

V and J are TRBV19 and TRBJ2-6; 9 bases agree with TRBD1. Germline V CDR1 and CDR2: LNHDA, SQIVND (reference sequence). Losses at the gene ends were 3 bases for V and 4 bases for J; bases not matched to a gene: 7. This CDR3 is 17 amino acids long. This CDR3 reads CASSMGDRASGANVLTF. In DNA form, the CDR3 reads TGTGCCAGTAGTATGGGGGACAGGGCATCAGGGGCCAACGTCCTGACTTTC.

The CDR3 loop is CASSLSTGSSYEQYV. CDR3 DNA: TGTGCCAGCAGTTTATCGACAGGGAGCTCCTACGAGCAGTACGTC. The chain employs TRBV27 and TRBJ2-7, with 7 bases matching TRBD1. Germline values: CDR1 MNHEY, CDR2 SMNVEV (reference sequence). The CDR3 is 15 residues long. Trimming removed 0 bases from V and 0 bases from J; junction bases left unmatched: 2.

The rearrangement joins TRBV19 to TRBJ1-2; possibly TRBD1 for D (6 bases). Between the trimmed V and J ends, which lost 7 bases and 1 base, there was a span of 13 bases. Looked up from germline, CDR1 is LNHDA and CDR2 is SQIVND (reference sequence). The CDR3 is made up of 14 amino acids. CDR3 coding DNA: TGTGCCAGTACCACCAGACAGGTTAACTATGGCTACACCTTC. Protein: CASTTRQVNYGYTF.